Listed below are T cell receptor beta chains from one sample, sequenced in a study of blood T cell repertoires in COVID-19. The assay was immunoSEQ multiplex PCR, and TCRdb's table has in-frame clones only and misses some. Of around 12,000 clones listed, around 90% are singletons. The material sequenced was peripheral blood. The receptors shown here come from a human donor with active COVID-19. The donor label of this sample is uncertain. CDR3s include the opening cysteine and the closing phenylalanine or tryptophan. The order of the fields is V gene, clone size, J gene, D gene, CDR3 DNA, CDR3 protein. The D gene is left open where the match is weak. Clone size is shown for a subset of rows, as once, few, many or a class of expanded clone.

>TRBV12-3/TRBV12-4|-|TRBJ2-1|-
TGTGCCAGCACCTCGGCTAGCGCTCAGGAGCAGTTCTTC
CASTSASAQEQFF
>TRBV5-1|-|TRBJ2-1|-
TGCGCCAGCAGCTTGGGACAATCCTACAATGAGCAGTTCTTC
CASSLGQSYNEQFF
>TRBV10-3|-|TRBJ1-6|TRBD1
TGTGCCATCAGTGAAGGGACAGGGGATAATTCACCCCTCCACTTT
CAISEGTGDNSPLHF
>TRBV2|-|TRBJ1-1|-
TGTGCCAGCAGTGAAGTCTATTCCGTTTTGAACACTGAAGCTTTCTTT
CASSEVYSVLNTEAFF
>TRBV2|-|TRBJ2-3|TRBD2
TGTGCCAGTCCGGGACTAGCGGGGGGGCCCGACACAGATACGCAGTATTTT
CASPGLAGGPDTDTQYF
>TRBV23-1|few|TRBJ1-5|-
TGCGCCAGCAGTCAACCAAAGGACAGAAATCAGCCCCAGCATTTT
CASSQPKDRNQPQHF
>TRBV7-2|-|TRBJ2-1|TRBD2
TGTGCCAGCAGCCGCTTCGCGGGGGGGCCCAATGAGCAGTTCTTC
CASSRFAGGPNEQFF
>TRBV19|-|TRBJ2-3|TRBD1
TGTGCCAGCGGTGAGACAGGGTCAGATACGCAGTATTTT
CASGETGSDTQYF
>TRBV2|-|TRBJ2-7|TRBD1
TGTGCCAGCAGTACCACAGGGGGCTCCTACGAGCAGTACTTC
CASSTTGGSYEQYF
>TRBV2|once|TRBJ2-5|-
TGTGCCAGCAGCCGCGGTGGTACCGCAGAGACCCAGTACTTC
CASSRGGTAETQYF
>TRBV4-1|-|TRBJ1-5|-
TGCGCCAGCAGCCAAGAGATATCGGTTTTATTAGAAGAGCGGCCCGGAAAGGCCCAGCATTTT
CASSQEISVLLEERPGKAQHF
>TRBV4-1|-|TRBJ2-7|-
TGCGCCAGCAGCTCCGGGACTCTAAGCCCCTACGAGCAGTACTTC
CASSSGTLSPYEQYF
>TRBV4-2|-|TRBJ2-7|-
TGTGCCAGCAGCCAAGAGCCAGGGGTGTACGAGCAGTACTTC
CASSQEPGVYEQYF
>TRBV19|-|TRBJ1-2|TRBD1
TGTGCCAGTAGTAACAGGGGGCAAGGGTATGGCTACACCTTC
CASSNRGQGYGYTF
>TRBV9|-|TRBJ1-2|-
TGTGCCAGCAGTTTAAAAGACCGGAGCTATGGCTACACCTTC
CASSLKDRSYGYTF
>TRBV5-1|-|TRBJ2-3|-
TGCGCCAGCAGCCTCGACGGACATATCACAGATACGCAGTATTTT
CASSLDGHITDTQYF
>TRBV6-5|once|TRBJ2-7|-
TGTGCCAGCAGCCCAACTGGACAAACCTACGAGCAGTACTTC
CASSPTGQTYEQYF
>TRBV7-9|-|TRBJ2-3|TRBD1
TGTGCCAGTGGGACAGTACACACAGATACGCAGTATTTT
CASGTVHTDTQYF
>TRBV6-5|-|TRBJ2-1|-
TGTGCCAGCCGAAACCTAAATGAGCAGTTCTTC
CASRNLNEQFF
>TRBV4-2|-|TRBJ2-4|-
TGTGCCAGCAGCCAAGAAACCTCGCGGGACATTCAGTACTTC
CASSQETSRDIQYF
>TRBV5-1|-|TRBJ2-7|TRBD1
TGCGCCAGCAGCTCCTTACAGGGGAACGAGCAGTACTTC
CASSSLQGNEQYF
>TRBV5-1|-|TRBJ1-2|-
TGCGCCAGCAGCCCGGACAGAAACTATGGCTACACCTTC
CASSPDRNYGYTF
>TRBV21-1|-|TRBJ1-2|-
TGTGCCAGCAGCAAAGATTTAAGACAGGGATATAACTATGGCTACACCTTC
CASSKDLRQGYNYGYTF
>TRBV6-1|-|TRBJ1-1|-
TGTGCCAGCAGTGAAATAGGGGAGGCTGAAGCTTTCTTT
CASSEIGEAEAFF
>TRBV28|-|TRBJ2-2|TRBD2
TGTGCCAGCGGCGGGGGACCACCCGGGGAGCTGTTTTTT
CASGGGPPGELFF
>TRBV18|-|TRBJ2-7|TRBD1
TGTGCCAGCTCACGACAGGGGACCCCCTACGAGCAGTACTTC
CASSRQGTPYEQYF
>TRBV4-2|-|TRBJ2-5|TRBD2
TGTGCCAGCAGCCAAGGGTTCGGGGGGGCCGGGGAGACCCAGTACTTC
CASSQGFGGAGETQYF
>TRBV19|-|TRBJ1-5|-
TGTGCCAGTAGTATGGGGCCGCAAGGCCGAGGGCCCCAGCATTTT
CASSMGPQGRGPQHF
>TRBV19|-|TRBJ2-3|TRBD2
TGTGCCAGTAGCCCAGGGAGGGGTTTTGGCACAGATACGCAGTATTTT
CASSPGRGFGTDTQYF
>TRBV6-5|-|TRBJ2-1|-
TGTGCCAGCTGCCGAAGGGAGGCCTACAATGAGCAGTTCTTC
CASCRREAYNEQFF
>TRBV3-1/TRBV3-2|-|TRBJ2-7|-
TGTGCCAGCAGCCAAGCTACGATCTACGAGCAGTACTTC
CASSQATIYEQYF
>TRBV7-8|-|TRBJ2-7|TRBD1
TGTGCCAGCAGCTCCACACTTCGACAGGGCTCCTACGAGCAGTACTTC
CASSSTLRQGSYEQYF
>TRBV6-4|-|TRBJ1-2|TRBD1
TGTGCCAGCAGAGGAAACGACAGGGTCGGTGGCTACACCTTC
CASRGNDRVGGYTF
>TRBV28|-|TRBJ1-1|TRBD1
TGTGCCAGCCTTTCCTTGGACAGGGGAGTGAACACTGAAGCTTTCTTT
CASLSLDRGVNTEAFF
>TRBV25-1|-|TRBJ2-7|-
TGTGCCAGCAGTAACCAGGGTTCCCTCTACGAGCAGTACTTC
CASSNQGSLYEQYF
>TRBV3-1/TRBV3-2|-|TRBJ2-1|-
TGTGCCAGCAGCCATAACCCCGACTCGGAGCAGTTCTTC
CASSHNPDSEQFF
>TRBV2|few|TRBJ1-1|-
TGTGCCAGCAGTGAAGCGCTTCCGCGGGGGGGGGACACTGAAGCTTTCTTT
CASSEALPRGGDTEAFF
>TRBV5-1|-|TRBJ2-7|TRBD1
TGCGCCAGCAGCTTGGGGATCCCAGGGGGCTCCTACGAGCAGTACTTC
CASSLGIPGGSYEQYF
>TRBV7-9|once|TRBJ1-1|-
TGTGCCAGCAGCTCGCCGGGGCAGAGACAGGTGAACACTGAAGCTTTCTTT
CASSSPGQRQVNTEAFF
>TRBV28|-|TRBJ2-3|TRBD2
TGTGCCAGCAGTTTCCTAGCGGGCACAGATACGCAGTATTTT
CASSFLAGTDTQYF
>TRBV7-3|-|TRBJ1-2|TRBD1
TGTGCCAGCAGCCGCCGGGGACAGGGGAATGGCTACACCTTC
CASSRRGQGNGYTF
>TRBV28|-|TRBJ1-6|-
TGTGCCAGCAGGGAGGGGAGCTCCTATAATTCACCCCTCCACTTT
CASREGSSYNSPLHF
>TRBV29-1|-|TRBJ1-2|-
TGCAGCGGAGCGGAGGGCCAAAACTATGGCTACACCTTC
CSGAEGQNYGYTF
>TRBV4-1|-|TRBJ2-7|-
TGCGCCAGCAGCCAAGCAAACGGGGCCTACGAGCAGTACTTC
CASSQANGAYEQYF
>TRBV5-1|-|TRBJ2-5|-
TGCGCCAGCTGCTCCGCCGGGACACTCCAAGAGACCCAGTACTTC
CASCSAGTLQETQYF
>TRBV19|-|TRBJ1-2|-
TGTGCCAGTAGTATGGGGCTGACAGCAGACTATGGCTACACCTTC
CASSMGLTADYGYTF
>TRBV18|-|TRBJ2-7|-
TGTGCCAGCTCTAACGCACAGAGCTACGAGCAGTACTTC
CASSNAQSYEQYF